This T cell receptor beta chain is drawn from a study of shared clonotypes between healthy human individuals. The data were produced by immunoSEQ multiplex PCR, yet TCRdb's version contains in-frame clones alone and is incomplete. The profile shows some 2 million clones, roughly 94% of them singletons. The CDR3 spans 13 residues. Between the trimmed V and J ends, which lost 3 bases and 3 bases, there was a span of 12 bases. CDR1 is GTSNPN, CDR2 SVGIG, per germline (reference sequence). A CD45RA-negative memory subset and a CD45RA+ naive subset were separated from the CD4+ cells. In regard to this clone: The sample has other DNA sequences that encode this CDR3 too.

The chain combines TRBV30 with TRBJ2-7, with unresolved D. This TCR came from a man between 18 and 29 years old in good health. The specimen sequenced was naive CD4+ T cells sorted from blood. Described subset: CD45RA+ positively selected. In nucleotides, the CDR3 is TGTGCCTGGAGCCCGGGTTGGGGCTACGAGCAGTACTTC. This sequence encodes CAWSPGWGYEQYF.